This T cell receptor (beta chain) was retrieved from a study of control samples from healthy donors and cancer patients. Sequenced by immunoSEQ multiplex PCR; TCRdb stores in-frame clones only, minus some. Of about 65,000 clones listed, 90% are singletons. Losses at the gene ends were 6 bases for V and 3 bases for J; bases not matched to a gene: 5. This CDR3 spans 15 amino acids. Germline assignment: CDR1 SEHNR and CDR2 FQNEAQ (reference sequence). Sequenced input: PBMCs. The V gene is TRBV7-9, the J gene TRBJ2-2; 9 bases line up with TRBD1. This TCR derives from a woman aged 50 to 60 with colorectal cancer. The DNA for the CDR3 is TGTGCCAGCAGTCCGGGACAGGGAGACACCGGGGAGCTGTTTTTT. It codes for CASSPGQGDTGELFF.